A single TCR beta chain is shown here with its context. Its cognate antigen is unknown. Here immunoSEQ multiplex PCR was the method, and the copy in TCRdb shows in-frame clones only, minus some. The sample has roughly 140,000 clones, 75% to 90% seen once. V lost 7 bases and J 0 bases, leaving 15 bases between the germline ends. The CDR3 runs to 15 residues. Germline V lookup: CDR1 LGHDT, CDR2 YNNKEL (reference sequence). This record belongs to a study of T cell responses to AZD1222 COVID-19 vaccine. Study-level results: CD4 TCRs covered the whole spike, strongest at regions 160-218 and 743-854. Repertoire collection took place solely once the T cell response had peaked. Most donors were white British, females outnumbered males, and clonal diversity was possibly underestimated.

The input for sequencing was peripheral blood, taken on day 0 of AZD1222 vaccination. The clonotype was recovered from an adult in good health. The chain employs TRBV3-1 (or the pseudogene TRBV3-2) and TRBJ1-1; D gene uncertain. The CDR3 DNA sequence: TGTGCCAGCAAAGAGGCGTCTAGGCTGAACACTGAAGCTTTCTTT. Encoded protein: CASKEASRLNTEAFF.